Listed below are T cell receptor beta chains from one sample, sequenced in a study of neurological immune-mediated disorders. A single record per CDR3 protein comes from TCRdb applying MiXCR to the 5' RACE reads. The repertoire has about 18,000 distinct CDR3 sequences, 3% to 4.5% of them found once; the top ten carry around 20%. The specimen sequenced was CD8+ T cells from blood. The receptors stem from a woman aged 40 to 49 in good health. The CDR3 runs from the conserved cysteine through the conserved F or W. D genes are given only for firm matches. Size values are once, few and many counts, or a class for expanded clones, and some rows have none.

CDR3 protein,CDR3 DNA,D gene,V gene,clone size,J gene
CATIPNSYNEQFF,TGTGCCACCATTCCCAACTCCTACAATGAGCAGTTCTTC,-,TRBV6-6,many,TRBJ2-1
CASSHTGGDNTEAFF,TGCGCCAGCAGCCATACAGGGGGTGATAACACTGAAGCTTTCTTT,TRBD1,TRBV5-1,many,TRBJ1-1
CAISGTGATNEQFF,TGTGCCATCAGTGGAACGGGAGCGACCAATGAGCAGTTCTTC,-,TRBV10-3,many,TRBJ2-1
CASSPSAGSSYEQYF,TGTGCCAGCAGCCCCTCCGCAGGGAGTAGTTACGAGCAGTACTTC,-,TRBV9,many,TRBJ2-7
CASTPGVFGAWEDEQYF,TGTGCCAGCACACCGGGGGTTTTCGGTGCCTGGGAGGACGAGCAGTACTTC,-,TRBV5-5,many,TRBJ2-7
CASRDRVAKNIQYF,TGTGCCAGCAGGGACAGGGTGGCCAAAAACATTCAGTACTTC,TRBD1,TRBV6-1,many,TRBJ2-4
CASSDNGGEQFF,TGCGCCAGCAGCGACAACGGGGGTGAGCAGTTCTTC,-,TRBV5-1,many,TRBJ2-1
CASSTQGQGSTDTQYF,TGTGCCAGCAGCACCCAGGGACAGGGGTCCACAGATACGCAGTATTTT,TRBD1,TRBV7-8,many,TRBJ2-3
CASRTAAVSYNEQFF,TGTGCCAGCAGGACCGCAGCGGTATCCTACAATGAGCAGTTCTTC,-,TRBV5-6,many,TRBJ2-1
CASSYQPGQIYGYTF,TGTGCCAGCAGTTATCAACCTGGACAAATCTATGGCTACACCTTC,-,TRBV6-5,many,TRBJ1-2
CATSDFPSGNEQFF,TGTGCCACCAGTGACTTCCCTAGCGGGAATGAGCAGTTCTTC,TRBD2,TRBV24-1,medium-sized,TRBJ2-1
CASSFRAGQQGWETQYF,TGTGCCAGCAGTTTCCGAGCGGGACAGCAAGGATGGGAGACCCAGTACTTC,-,TRBV28,many,TRBJ2-5
CSARGWDWESNEQFF,TGCAGTGCTAGAGGGTGGGACTGGGAAAGCAATGAGCAGTTCTTC,-,TRBV20-1,many,TRBJ2-1
CASSHPGPGNEKLFF,TGCGCCAGCAGCCACCCGGGGCCTGGGAATGAAAAACTGTTTTTT,-,TRBV4-1,many,TRBJ1-4
CASRRFGGEETQYF,TGTGCCAGCAGGCGGTTCGGAGGGGAGGAGACCCAGTACTTC,-,TRBV12-3/TRBV12-4,many,TRBJ2-5
CASSYSGSRDTGELFF,TGTGCCAGCAGCTATAGCGGGAGTCGGGACACCGGGGAGCTGTTTTTT,TRBD2,TRBV7-6,many,TRBJ2-2
CSASSFVLAGNTGELFF,TGCAGTGCTAGTAGTTTCGTTCTAGCGGGGAACACCGGGGAGCTGTTTTTT,TRBD2,TRBV20-1,many,TRBJ2-2
CATSRRPDSSYEQYF,TGTGCCACCAGCAGAAGGCCGGACAGCTCCTACGAGCAGTACTTC,-,TRBV15,-,TRBJ2-7
CASSPSGHEQYF,TGTGCCAGCAGTCCGTCGGGTCACGAGCAGTACTTC,-,TRBV27,many,TRBJ2-7
CASSDSGAYNEQFF,TGTGCCAGCTCTGATAGCGGGGCCTACAATGAGCAGTTCTTC,TRBD2,TRBV6-2/TRBV6-3,-,TRBJ2-1
CASSRTENTGELFF,TGTGCCAGCAGCCGTACAGAGAACACCGGGGAGCTGTTTTTT,-,TRBV6-2/TRBV6-3,medium-sized,TRBJ2-2
CASSLVLAGTDTQYF,TGTGCCAGCAGTTTAGTTTTGGCGGGCACAGATACGCAGTATTTT,-,TRBV28,many,TRBJ2-3
CAISEGTAVYTGYTF,TGTGCCATCAGTGAGGGGACAGCCGTGTATACTGGCTACACCTTC,TRBD1,TRBV10-3,many,TRBJ1-2
CASSPGAGANTGELFF,TGTGCCAGCAGTCCTGGGGCGGGAGCGAACACCGGGGAGCTGTTTTTT,TRBD2,TRBV12-3/TRBV12-4,large,TRBJ2-2
CASSSPAGLNTEAFF,TGTGCCAGCAGCTCCCCTGCAGGTCTGAACACTGAAGCTTTCTTT,-,TRBV7-8,many,TRBJ1-1
CSARDGGGTEAFF,TGCAGTGCTAGAGACGGTGGGGGGACTGAAGCTTTCTTT,-,TRBV20-1,many,TRBJ1-1
CASSLDRGHTEAFF,TGTGCCAGCAGCCTGGACAGGGGGCACACTGAAGCTTTCTTT,TRBD1,TRBV4-2,few,TRBJ1-1
CASSFERGLSYEQYF,TGTGCCAGCAGTTTTGAGCGGGGACTATCCTACGAGCAGTACTTC,TRBD2,TRBV12-3/TRBV12-4,many,TRBJ2-7
CASSQGGGQYEQYF,TGCGCCAGCAGCCAGGGCGGGGGGCAATACGAGCAGTACTTC,TRBD2,TRBV4-3,many,TRBJ2-7
CASSQDLETEQFF,TGTGCCAGCAGCCAAGATTTGGAGACTGAGCAGTTCTTC,-,TRBV3-1,many,TRBJ2-1
CASSLVGTYEQYF,TGCGCCAGCAGCTTGGTTGGAACCTACGAGCAGTACTTC,-,TRBV5-1,many,TRBJ2-7
CASSGTFVNTEAFF,TGTGCCAGCAGCGGGACATTCGTGAACACTGAAGCTTTCTTT,-,TRBV2,many,TRBJ1-1
CASSPASGRGSYEQFF,TGTGCCAGCAGCCCAGCTAGCGGGAGGGGTTCGTATGAGCAGTTCTTC,TRBD2,TRBV7-9,many,TRBJ2-1
CASTYDRVVRTEAFF,TGCGCCAGCACGTACGACAGGGTAGTTCGCACTGAAGCTTTCTTT,TRBD1,TRBV5-1,many,TRBJ1-1
CASSGTTYSNQPQHF,TGTGCCAGCTCCGGGACCACCTATAGCAATCAGCCCCAGCATTTT,-,TRBV18,many,TRBJ1-5
CASSGGISEQYF,TGTGCCAGCAGTGGCGGGATATCCGAGCAGTACTTC,-,TRBV25-1,many,TRBJ2-7
CATSEVAGVTYNEQFF,TGTGCCACCAGTGAAGTAGCGGGAGTAACCTACAATGAGCAGTTCTTC,TRBD2,TRBV24-1,many,TRBJ2-1
CASSSESSTDTQYF,TGTGCCAGCAGCTCCGAATCTAGCACAGATACGCAGTATTTT,-,TRBV3-1,many,TRBJ2-3
CASTESRDRIYEQYF,TGTGCCAGCACCGAGTCCCGGGACAGGATCTACGAGCAGTACTTC,TRBD1,TRBV5-5,many,TRBJ2-7
CASAGQGAKGYTF,TGTGCCAGTGCCGGCCAGGGGGCTAAGGGCTACACCTTC,TRBD1,TRBV7-9,many,TRBJ1-2
CSAPGTGGFIQYF,TGCAGTGCTCCCGGGACAGGGGGCTTCATTCAGTACTTC,TRBD1,TRBV20-1,many,TRBJ2-4
CASSQPRTGTNTEAFF,TGTGCCAGCAGCCAACCTCGGACAGGGACGAACACTGAAGCTTTCTTT,TRBD1,TRBV4-2,many,TRBJ1-1
CASSLGLANEQFF,TGTGCCAGCAGCCTGGGACTAGCCAATGAGCAGTTCTTC,TRBD2,TRBV6-2/TRBV6-3,many,TRBJ2-1
CASSLTSAGEQYF,TGCGCCAGCAGTCTTACTAGCGCCGGCGAGCAGTACTTC,TRBD2,TRBV4-3,many,TRBJ2-7
CSLQENTEAFF,TGCAGCCTACAGGAGAACACTGAAGCTTTCTTT,-,TRBV29-1,many,TRBJ1-1
CASSQDPMVGRSEKLFF,TGTGCCAGCAGCCAAGACCCGATGGTGGGTCGGAGCGAAAAACTGTTTTTT,-,TRBV4-2,medium-sized,TRBJ1-4
CASSQDLGGGSKETQYF,TGCGCCAGCAGCCAAGACCTAGGGGGGGGGTCCAAAGAGACCCAGTACTTC,-,TRBV4-1,many,TRBJ2-5
CSVGTRGGYTF,TGCAGCGTTGGGACACGGGGCGGCTACACCTTC,-,TRBV29-1,many,TRBJ1-2
CASSLSYPVQETQYF,TGTGCCAGCAGTTTATCGTATCCGGTCCAAGAGACCCAGTACTTC,-,TRBV27,many,TRBJ2-5
CASNQQGDNSPLHF,TGTGCCAGCAATCAACAGGGGGACAATTCACCCCTCCACTTT,TRBD1,TRBV25-1,many,TRBJ1-6
CAILSGPASTDTQYF,TGTGCCATACTTAGCGGGCCCGCTAGCACAGATACGCAGTATTTT,-,TRBV21-1,many,TRBJ2-3
CASSPQRESTYNEQFF,TGTGCCAGCAGTCCGCAGCGGGAGTCAACCTACAATGAGCAGTTCTTC,TRBD2,TRBV28,few,TRBJ2-1
CASSPLGLAGELDTQYF,TGTGCCAGCAGTCCATTGGGACTAGCGGGAGAATTAGATACGCAGTATTTT,TRBD2,TRBV6-6,many,TRBJ2-3
CASSPGDSGNSYNEQFF,TGTGCCAGCAGCCCCGGCGACAGCGGGAATTCCTACAATGAGCAGTTCTTC,TRBD2,TRBV14,many,TRBJ2-1